This T cell receptor beta chain was sequenced in a study of beta chain features in type 1 diabetes. Study in general: Examination of sorted cells across all samples involved roughly 100 million cells. Findings and limits, study-wide: Cells that show high TCR expression could be over-represented by cDNA sequencing.

The trim removed 0 bases at V and 7 bases at J, leaving 14 bases unmatched. The CDR3 length is 17 residues. Germline loops: CDR1 MNHNS, CDR2 SASEGT. Expressed TCRB transcripts were sequenced because the entire RNA isolate underwent reverse transcription. The protocol was immunoSEQ multiplex PCR, while the TCRdb copy is restricted to in-frame clones and leaves out a portion. Among roughly 140,000 clones, roughly 8.1% were seen once, and the ten largest hold almost 0.65%. On this clone: Its antigen is currently unknown.

The sample consisted of central memory CD4+ T cells from blood. This TCR derives from a man younger than 30 in good health. The chain uses TRBV6-1 and TRBJ2-5, with 7 nucleotides matching TRBD1. In DNA, the CDR3 is TGTGCCAGCAGTGAAGCGAGTCTGAAGGGGGCCCGTGGGACCCAGTACTTC. Protein: CASSEASLKGARGTQYF.